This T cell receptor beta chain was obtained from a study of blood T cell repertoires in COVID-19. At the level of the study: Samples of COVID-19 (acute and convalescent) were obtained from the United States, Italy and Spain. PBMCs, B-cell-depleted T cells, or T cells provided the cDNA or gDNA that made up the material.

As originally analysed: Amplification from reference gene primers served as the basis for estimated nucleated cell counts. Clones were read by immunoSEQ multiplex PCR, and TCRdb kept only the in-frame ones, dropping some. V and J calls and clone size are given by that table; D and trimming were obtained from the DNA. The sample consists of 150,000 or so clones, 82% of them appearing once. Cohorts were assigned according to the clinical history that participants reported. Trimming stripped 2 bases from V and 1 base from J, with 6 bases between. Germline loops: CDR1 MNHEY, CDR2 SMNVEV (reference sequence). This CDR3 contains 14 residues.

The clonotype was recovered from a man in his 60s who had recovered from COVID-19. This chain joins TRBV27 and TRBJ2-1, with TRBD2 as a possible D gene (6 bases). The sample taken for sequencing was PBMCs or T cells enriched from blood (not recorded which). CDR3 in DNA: TGTGCCAGCAGTTTAGCGGGATCCTACAATGAGCAGTTCTTC. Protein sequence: CASSLAGSYNEQFF.